The present TCR beta chain was sequenced within a study of T cells in Graves' hyperthyroidism and ophthalmopathy. This clonotype has only a few counts. No antigen is known for it. A patient was excluded if there was uncontrolled infection, other autoimmune disease, pregnancy or lactation. What was amplified from RNA transcripts were TCR beta CDR3 regions. HTBI primers drove first-round RT-PCR of the TCR CDR3. TCRdb passed the multiplex PCR reads through MiXCR, listing each CDR3 protein once. The table shows about 560,000 distinct CDR3 sequences, with 12% to 15% occurring only once. Points from the study as a whole: Onset of ophthalmopathy came a median roughly 6.5 months after the model predicted it. Most thyroid clonotypes that were expanded above 0.001 also turned up in blood.

Germline V CDR1 and CDR2: MNHEY, SMNVEV (reference sequence). CDR3 length equals 15 residues. With V trimmed by 7 bases and J by 13 bases, 12 bases remained unmatched. The clonotype was recovered from a woman between 35 and 50 years old with Graves' hyperthyroidism. The gene calls are TRBV27 and TRBJ2-1; TRBD2 aligns across 14 bases. Input material: blood. CDR3 bases: TGTGCCAGCATAGGGCGGGGACTAGCGGGAGTAGATCAGTTCTTC. Its translation is CASIGRGLAGVDQFF.